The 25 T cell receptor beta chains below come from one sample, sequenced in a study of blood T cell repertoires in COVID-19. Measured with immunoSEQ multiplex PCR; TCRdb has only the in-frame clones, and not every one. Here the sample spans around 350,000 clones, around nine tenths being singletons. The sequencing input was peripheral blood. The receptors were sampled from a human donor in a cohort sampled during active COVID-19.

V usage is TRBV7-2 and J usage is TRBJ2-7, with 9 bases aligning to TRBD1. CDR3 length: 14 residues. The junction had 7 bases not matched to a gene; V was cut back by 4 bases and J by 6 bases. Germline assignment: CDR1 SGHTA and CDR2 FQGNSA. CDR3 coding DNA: TGTGCCAGCAGCTCAACAGGGGGCGGAGGCGAGCAGTACTTC. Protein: CASSSTGGGGEQYF.

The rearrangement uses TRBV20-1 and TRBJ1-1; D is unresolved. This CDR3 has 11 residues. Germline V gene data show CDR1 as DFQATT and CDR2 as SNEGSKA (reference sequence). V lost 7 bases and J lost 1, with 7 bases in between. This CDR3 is CSVPRNTEAFF. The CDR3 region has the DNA TGCAGTGTCCCTCGGAACACTGAAGCTTTCTTT.

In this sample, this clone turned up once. The DNA for the CDR3 is TGCGCCAGCAGCTTTGTACTAGCGGGAGGTTCCTACAATGAGCAGTTCTTC. It yields the protein CASSFVLAGGSYNEQFF. This chain connects TRBV5-1 to TRBJ2-1, with TRBD2 identical over 12 bases. Germline V gene sequence: CDR1 SGHRS, CDR2 YFSETQ. This CDR3 is 17 amino acids long. V was pared by 2 bases and J by 1 base, with 4 bases of the junction left unmatched.

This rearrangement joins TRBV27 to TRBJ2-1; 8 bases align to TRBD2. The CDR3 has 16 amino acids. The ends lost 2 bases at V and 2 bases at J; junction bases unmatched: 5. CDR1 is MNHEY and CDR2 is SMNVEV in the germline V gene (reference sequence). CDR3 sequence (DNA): TGTGCCAGCAGTTTAGGGACTAGGGATACCTACAATGAGCAGTTCTTC. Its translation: CASSLGTRDTYNEQFF.

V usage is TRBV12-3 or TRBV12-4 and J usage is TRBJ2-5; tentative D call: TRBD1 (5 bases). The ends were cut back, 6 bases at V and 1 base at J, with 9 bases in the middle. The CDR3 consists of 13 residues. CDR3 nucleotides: TGTGCCAGCAGATGGGGCGGCCAAGAGACCCAGTACTTC. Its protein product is CASRWGGQETQYF.

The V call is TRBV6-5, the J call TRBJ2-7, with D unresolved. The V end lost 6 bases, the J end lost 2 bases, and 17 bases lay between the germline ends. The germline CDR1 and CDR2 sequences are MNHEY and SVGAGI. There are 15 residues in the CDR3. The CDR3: CASSSPRRRPYEQYF. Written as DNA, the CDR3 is TGTGCCAGCAGCTCCCCCCGGAGACGGCCCTACGAGCAGTACTTC.

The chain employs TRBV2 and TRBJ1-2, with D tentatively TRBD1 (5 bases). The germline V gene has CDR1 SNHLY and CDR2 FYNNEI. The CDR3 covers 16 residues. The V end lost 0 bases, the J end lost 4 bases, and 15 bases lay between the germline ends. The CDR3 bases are TGTGCCAGCAGTGAAGCCCTGGGGGGTTTGGGCTATGGCTACACCTTC. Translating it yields CASSEALGGLGYGYTF.

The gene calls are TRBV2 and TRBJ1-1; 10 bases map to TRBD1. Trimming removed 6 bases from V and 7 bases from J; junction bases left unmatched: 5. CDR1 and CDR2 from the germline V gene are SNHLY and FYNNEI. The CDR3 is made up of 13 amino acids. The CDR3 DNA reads TGTGCCAGCAGGGGACAGGGGCTGAGTGAAGCTTTCTTT. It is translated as CASRGQGLSEAFF.

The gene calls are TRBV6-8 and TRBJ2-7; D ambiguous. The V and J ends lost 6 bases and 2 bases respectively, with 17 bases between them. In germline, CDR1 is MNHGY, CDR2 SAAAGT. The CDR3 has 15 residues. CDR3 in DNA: TGTGCCAGCAGCAAAATGCACGTTCCTACCTACGAGCAGTACTTC. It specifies CASSKMHVPTYEQYF.

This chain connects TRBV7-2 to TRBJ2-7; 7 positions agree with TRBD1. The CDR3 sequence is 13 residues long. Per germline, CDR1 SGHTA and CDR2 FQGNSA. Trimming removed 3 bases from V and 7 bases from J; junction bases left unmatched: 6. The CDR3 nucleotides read TGTGCCAGCAGCTTTTCCAGGGGGTGGGAGCAGTACTTC. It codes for CASSFSRGWEQYF.

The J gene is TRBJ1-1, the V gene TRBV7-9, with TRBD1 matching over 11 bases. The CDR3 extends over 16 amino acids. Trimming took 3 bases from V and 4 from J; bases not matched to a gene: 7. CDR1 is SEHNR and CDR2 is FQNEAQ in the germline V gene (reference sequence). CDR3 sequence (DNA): TGTGCCAGCAGCTTTGGACAGGGGGCTGGAGGCACTGAAGCTTTCTTT. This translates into CASSFGQGAGGTEAFF. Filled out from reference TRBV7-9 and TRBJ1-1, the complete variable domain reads DTGVSQNPRHKITKRGQNVTFRCDPISEHNRLYWYRQTLGQGPEFLTYFQNEAQLEKSRLLSDRFSAERPKGSFSTLEIQRTEQGDSAMYLCASSFGQGAGGTEAFFGQGTRLTVV.

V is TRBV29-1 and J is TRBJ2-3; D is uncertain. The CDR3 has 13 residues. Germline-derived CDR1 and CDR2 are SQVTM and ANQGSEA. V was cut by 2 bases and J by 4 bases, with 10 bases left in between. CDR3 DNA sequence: TGCAGCGTTGAACCTAGAGCGCCAGATACGCAGTATTTT. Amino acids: CSVEPRAPDTQYF.

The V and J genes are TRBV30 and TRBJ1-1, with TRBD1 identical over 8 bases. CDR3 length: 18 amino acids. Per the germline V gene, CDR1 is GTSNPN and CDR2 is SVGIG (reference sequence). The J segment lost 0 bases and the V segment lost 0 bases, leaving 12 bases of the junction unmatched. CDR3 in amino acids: CAWSVPPPRGQVNTEAFF. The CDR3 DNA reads TGTGCCTGGAGTGTACCCCCCCCCAGGGGGCAAGTGAACACTGAAGCTTTCTTT. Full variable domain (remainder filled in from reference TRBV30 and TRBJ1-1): SQTIHQWPATLVQPVGSPLSLECTVEGTSNPNLYWYRQAAGRGLQLLFYSVGIGQISSEVPQNLSASRPQDRQFILSSKKLLLSDSGFYLCAWSVPPPRGQVNTEAFFGQGTRLTVV.

The CDR3 DNA reads as TGTGCCAGCAGCTTGGAGTTCGGGGCTGAAGCTTTCTTT. Protein: CASSLEFGAEAFF. The chain uses TRBV11-2 and TRBJ1-1; D is unclear. V was shortened by 3 bases and J by 6 bases, with 11 bases between the two germline ends. In germline, CDR1 is SGHAT, CDR2 FQNNGV. The CDR3 is 13 amino acids.

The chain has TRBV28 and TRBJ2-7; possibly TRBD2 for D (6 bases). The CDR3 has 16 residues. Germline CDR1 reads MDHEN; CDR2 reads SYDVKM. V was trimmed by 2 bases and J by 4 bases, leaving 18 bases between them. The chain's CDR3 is CASSLGPREARYEQYF. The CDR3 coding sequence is TGTGCCAGCAGTTTAGGCCCCAGGGAGGCTAGGTACGAGCAGTACTTC.

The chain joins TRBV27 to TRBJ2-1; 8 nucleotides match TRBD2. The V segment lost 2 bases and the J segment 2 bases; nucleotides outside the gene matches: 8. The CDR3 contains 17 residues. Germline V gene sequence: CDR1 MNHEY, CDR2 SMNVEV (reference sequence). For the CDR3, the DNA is TGTGCCAGCAGTTTAGACGGGCCGGGGGGGGCCTACAATGAGCAGTTCTTC. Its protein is CASSLDGPGGAYNEQFF.

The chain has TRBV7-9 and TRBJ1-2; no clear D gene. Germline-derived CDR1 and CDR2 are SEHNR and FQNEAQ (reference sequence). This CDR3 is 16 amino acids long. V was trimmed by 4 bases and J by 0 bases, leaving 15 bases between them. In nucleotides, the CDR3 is TGTGCCAGCAGCTACCCCGGAGGAAGAGCTAACTATGGCTACACCTTC. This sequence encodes CASSYPGGRANYGYTF.

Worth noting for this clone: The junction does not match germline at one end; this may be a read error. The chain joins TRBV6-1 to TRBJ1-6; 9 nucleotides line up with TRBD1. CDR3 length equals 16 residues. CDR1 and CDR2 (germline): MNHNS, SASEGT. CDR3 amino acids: CASSQAGQGNRSPLHF. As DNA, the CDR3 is TGTGCCAGCAGTCAAGCGGGACAGGGAAACCGTTCACCCCTCCACTTT.

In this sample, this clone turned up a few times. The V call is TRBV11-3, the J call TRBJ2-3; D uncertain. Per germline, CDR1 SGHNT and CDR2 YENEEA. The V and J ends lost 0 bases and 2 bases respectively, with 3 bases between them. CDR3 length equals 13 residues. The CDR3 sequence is CASSLDYTDTQYF. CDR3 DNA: TGTGCCAGCAGCTTAGATTACACAGATACGCAGTATTTT.

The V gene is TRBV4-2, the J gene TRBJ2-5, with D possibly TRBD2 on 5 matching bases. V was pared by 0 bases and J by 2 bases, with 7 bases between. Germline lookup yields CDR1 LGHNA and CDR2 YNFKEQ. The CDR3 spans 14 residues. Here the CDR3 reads CASSQDTRQETQYF. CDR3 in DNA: TGTGCCAGCAGCCAAGACACTAGACAAGAGACCCAGTACTTC.

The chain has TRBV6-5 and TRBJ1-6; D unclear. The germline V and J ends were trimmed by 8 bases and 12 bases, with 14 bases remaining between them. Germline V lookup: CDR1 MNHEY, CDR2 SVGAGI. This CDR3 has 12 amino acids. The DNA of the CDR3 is TGTGCCAGCGCCCTTCGGTCGGGACCCCTCCACTTT. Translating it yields CASALRSGPLHF.

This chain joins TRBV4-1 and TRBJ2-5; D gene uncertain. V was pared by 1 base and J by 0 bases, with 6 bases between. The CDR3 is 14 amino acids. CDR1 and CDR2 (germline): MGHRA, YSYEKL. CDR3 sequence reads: CASSQAADQETQYF. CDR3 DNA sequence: TGCGCCAGCAGCCAAGCCGCGGACCAAGAGACCCAGTACTTC.

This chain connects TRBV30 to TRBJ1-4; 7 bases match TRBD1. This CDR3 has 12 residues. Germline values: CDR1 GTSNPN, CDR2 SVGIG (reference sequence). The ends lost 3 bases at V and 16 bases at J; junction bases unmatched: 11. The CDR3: CAWSSTGQMKFF. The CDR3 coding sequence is TGTGCCTGGAGCTCAACGGGACAGATGAAGTTTTTT.

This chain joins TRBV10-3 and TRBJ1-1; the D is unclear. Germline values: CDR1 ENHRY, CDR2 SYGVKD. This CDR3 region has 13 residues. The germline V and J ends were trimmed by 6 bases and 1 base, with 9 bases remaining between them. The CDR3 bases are TGTGCCATCAGAGGAACAGAGAACACTGAAGCTTTCTTT. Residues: CAIRGTENTEAFF.

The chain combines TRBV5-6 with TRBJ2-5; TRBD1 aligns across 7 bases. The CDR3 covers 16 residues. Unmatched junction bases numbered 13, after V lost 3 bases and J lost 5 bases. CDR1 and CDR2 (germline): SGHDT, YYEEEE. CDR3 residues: CASSSVGTDSWETQYF. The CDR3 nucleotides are TGTGCCAGCAGCTCAGTGGGGACAGATTCGTGGGAGACCCAGTACTTC.